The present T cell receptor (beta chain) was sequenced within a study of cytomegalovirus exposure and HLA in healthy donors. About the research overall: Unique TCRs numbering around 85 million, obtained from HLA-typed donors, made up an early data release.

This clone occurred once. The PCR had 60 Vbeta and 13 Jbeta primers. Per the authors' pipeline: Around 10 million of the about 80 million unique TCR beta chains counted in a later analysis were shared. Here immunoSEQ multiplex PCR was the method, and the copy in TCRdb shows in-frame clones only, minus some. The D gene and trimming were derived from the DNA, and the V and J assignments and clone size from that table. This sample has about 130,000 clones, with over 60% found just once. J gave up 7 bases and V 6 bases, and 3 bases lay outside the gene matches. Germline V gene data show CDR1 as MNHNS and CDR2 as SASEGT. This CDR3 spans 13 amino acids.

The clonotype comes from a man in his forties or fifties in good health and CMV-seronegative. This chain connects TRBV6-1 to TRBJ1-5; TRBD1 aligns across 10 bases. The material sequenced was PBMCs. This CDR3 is CASSETGGQPQHF. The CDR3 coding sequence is TGTGCCAGCAGCGAGACAGGGGGCCAGCCCCAGCATTTT.